These 17 T cell receptor beta chains were all obtained from the same sample, sequenced in a study of control samples from healthy donors and cancer patients. The assay was immunoSEQ multiplex PCR, and TCRdb's table has in-frame clones only and misses some. The sample comprises about 150,000 clones, approximately 90% of which are singletons, and 0.55% to 0.7% rests with the top ten. The specimen sequenced was blood. The receptor set was obtained from a woman between 25 and 40 years old in good health.

This clone has more than one count but fewer than ten. The genes are TRBV7-9 and TRBJ2-1, with D possibly TRBD2 on 5 matching bases. The germline V and J ends were trimmed by 7 bases and 4 bases, with 17 bases remaining between them. The CDR3 length is 15 residues. Per germline, CDR1 SEHNR and CDR2 FQNEAQ (reference sequence). The DNA of the CDR3 is TGTGCCAGCAACCCTAGCTCGCACGGTTACAATGAGCAGTTCTTC. This sequence encodes CASNPSSHGYNEQFF.

The genes are TRBV19 and TRBJ2-7; D tentatively reads TRBD1 or TRBD2 (7 bases each). Looked up from germline, CDR1 is LNHDA and CDR2 is SQIVND (reference sequence). The V gene lost 3 bases and the J gene lost 2 bases, with 14 bases spanning the gap. This CDR3 is 15 amino acids long. The CDR3 nucleotides are TGTGCCAGTAGTATCACCAGGGGGGGGACCTACGAGCAGTACTTC. Amino acid sequence: CASSITRGGTYEQYF.

Remarks on this clone: This CDR3 is also generated by other DNA sequences in the sample. The rearrangement uses TRBV24-1 and TRBJ1-2; D gene ambiguous. CDR1 and CDR2 from the germline V gene are KGHDR and SFDVKD. The CDR3 extends over 14 amino acids. V was shortened by 5 bases and J by 4 bases, with 13 bases between the two germline ends. This CDR3 is CATSAADVGYGYTF. The CDR3 nucleotides read TGTGCCACCAGTGCGGCAGACGTCGGCTATGGCTACACCTTC.

This rearrangement joins TRBV12-3 or TRBV12-4 to TRBJ2-2; tentative D call: TRBD2 (5 bases). Trimming removed 6 bases from V and 7 bases from J, with 12 bases in between. The CDR3 is made up of 13 amino acids. The CDR3 is CASRPGLVGELFF. The CDR3 DNA reads TGTGCCAGCAGGCCGGGGTTGGTCGGGGAGCTGTTTTTT.

A remark on this clone: At one boundary the junction diverges from the germline segment, which might be a read error. The chain couples TRBV15 to TRBJ2-1; D call uncertain. Germline V gene lookup returns CDR1 LNHNV and CDR2 YYDKDF (reference sequence). CDR3 length: 13 amino acids. The CDR3 loop is CATSRGSFNEQFF. In DNA, the CDR3 is TGTGCCACCAGCAGAGGGTCCTTCAATGAGCAGTTCTTC.

The rearrangement uses TRBV3-1 (or the pseudogene TRBV3-2) and TRBJ2-1; unclear D gene. The length of the CDR3 is 11 residues. The germline V gene has CDR1 LGHDT and CDR2 YNNKEL (reference sequence). The V and J ends lost 1 base and 6 bases respectively, with 1 base between them. CDR3 in amino acids: CASSQGNEQFF. For the CDR3, the DNA is TGTGCCAGCAGCCAAGGCAATGAGCAGTTCTTC.

This chain uses TRBV5-1 with TRBJ2-1; D unresolved. Between the trimmed V and J ends, which lost 2 bases and 9 bases, there was a span of 12 bases. The germline V gene encodes CDR1 SGHRS and CDR2 YFSETQ. The CDR3 extends over 13 amino acids. The CDR3 reads CASSLLVVGEQFF. In nucleotides, the CDR3 is TGCGCCAGCAGCTTATTAGTGGTCGGTGAGCAGTTCTTC.

This clone showed up just once. This chain connects TRBV6-5 to TRBJ1-6; D is uncertain. V gave up 4 bases and J gave up 7 bases, with 8 bases separating them. Germline CDR1 MNHEY, CDR2 SVGAGI. The CDR3 contains 13 residues. The CDR3 bases are TGTGCCAGCAGTTCCCCCGGGAATTCACCCCTCCACTTT. Encoded protein: CASSSPGNSPLHF.

V and J are TRBV5-1 and TRBJ2-6; perhaps TRBD1 as D (6 bases). This CDR3 is built from 17 residues. V shed 0 bases and J shed 0 bases, with 10 bases lying between them. In germline, CDR1 is SGHRS, CDR2 YFSETQ. The CDR3 loop is CASSLETGRSGANVLTF. CDR3 nucleotide sequence: TGCGCCAGCAGCTTGGAGACAGGCCGCTCTGGGGCCAACGTCCTGACTTTC.

The chain is built from TRBV21-1 and TRBJ2-3. TRBV21-1 is marked as a pseudogene. CDR3 length: 12 residues. This CDR3 reads CASSKGTDTQYF. CDR3 in DNA: TGTGCCAGCAGCAAGGGGACAGATACGCAGTATTTT.

The gene calls are TRBV2 and TRBJ2-3, with D hard to call. The CDR3 sequence is 13 residues long. V lost 7 bases and J lost 0, with 8 bases in between. Germline V gene sequence: CDR1 SNHLY, CDR2 FYNNEI. CDR3: CASTGPSTDTQYF. In DNA form, the CDR3 reads TGTGCCAGCACGGGTCCCAGCACAGATACGCAGTATTTT. Supplemented by reference TRBV2 and TRBJ2-3, the full variable domain reads EPEVTQTPSHQVTQMGQEVILRCVPISNHLYFYWYRQILGQKVEFLVSFYNNEISEKSEIFDDQFSVERPDGSNFTLKIRSTKLEDSAMYFCASTGPSTDTQYFGPGTRLTVL.

CDR3 DNA: TGTGCCAGCCGACCTTTGGGAGGTAGAAACGAGCAGTACTTC. Its translation is CASRPLGGRNEQYF. This chain joins TRBV14 and TRBJ2-7, with D possibly being TRBD2 (6 bases). CDR1 and CDR2 (germline): SGHDN, FVKESK. The CDR3 is made up of 14 amino acids. The V gene lost 8 bases and the J gene lost 5 bases, with 19 bases spanning the gap. Together with reference TRBV14 and TRBJ2-7, the CDR3 gives the full variable domain: EAGVTQFPSHSVIEKGQTVTLRCDPISGHDNLYWYRRVMGKEIKFLLHFVKESKQDESGMPNNRFLAERTGGTYSTLKVQPAELEDSGVYFCASRPLGGRNEQYFGPGTRLTVT.

V usage is TRBV7-9 and J usage is TRBJ2-2; TRBD1 matches 7 bases. The CDR3 spans 16 residues. V gave up 5 bases and J gave up 7 bases; unmatched junction bases: 13. CDR1 and CDR2 (germline): SEHNR, FQNEAQ (reference sequence). The CDR3 loop reads CASSVWTGGLGGELFF. The CDR3 nucleotides read TGTGCCAGCAGCGTATGGACAGGCGGTTTGGGCGGGGAGCTGTTTTTT.

This chain uses TRBV7-9 with TRBJ1-3; no firm D call. Trimming took off 2 bases at V and 0 bases at J, with 5 bases between the two ends. Per germline, CDR1 SEHNR and CDR2 FQNEAQ (reference sequence). CDR3 size: 14 residues. The CDR3 sequence is CASSLTDSGNTIYF. CDR3 sequence (DNA): TGTGCCAGCAGCTTAACAGACTCTGGAAACACCATATATTTT.

The rearrangement joins TRBV19 to TRBJ2-7; 7 bases match TRBD2. CDR1 LNHDA and CDR2 SQIVND come from the germline V gene (reference sequence). This CDR3 has 13 amino acids. Losses at the gene ends were 3 bases for V and 5 bases for J; bases not matched to a gene: 4. CDR3 DNA sequence: TGTGCCAGTAGTATTGGGAGGGGCCACGAGCAGTACTTC. This codes for CASSIGRGHEQYF.

This rearrangement joins TRBV6-6 to TRBJ2-7, with TRBD1 as a possible D gene (5 bases). CDR1 and CDR2 from the germline V gene are MNHNY and SVGAGI (reference sequence). Trimming left V 5 bases short and J 4 bases short, with 12 bases between. CDR3 size: 13 residues. This CDR3 reads CASSDPGRYEQYF. CDR3 nucleotides: TGTGCCAGCAGTGACCCAGGGCGTTACGAGCAGTACTTC.

J is TRBJ2-7 and V is TRBV5-1, with D unclear. The CDR3 loop spans 13 amino acids. Trimming took 0 bases from V and 3 from J, leaving 7 bases between them. CDR1 and CDR2 (germline): SGHRS, YFSETQ. CDR3 protein: CASSLDPSYEQYF. CDR3 in DNA: TGCGCCAGCAGCTTGGATCCCAGCTACGAGCAGTACTTC.